These 32 T cell receptor beta chains came from one sample sequenced in a study of blood T cell repertoires in COVID-19. This table comes from immunoSEQ multiplex PCR, and its TCRdb copy is limited to in-frame clones, with some not included. The profile shows some 120,000 clones, around four fifths of them singletons. Sequencing was done on a sample of peripheral blood. The receptors here all came from a man older than 75 with acute or convalescent COVID-19.

This clone was detected only a few times. CDR3 residues: CASSYGQGSNQPQHF. The CDR3 DNA follows: TGTGCCAGCAGTTACGGTCAGGGAAGCAATCAGCCCCAGCATTTT. This chain connects TRBV6-5 to TRBJ1-5; a possible D gene is TRBD1 (5 bases). The V gene lost 2 bases and the J gene lost 1 base, with 9 bases spanning the gap. The length of the CDR3 is 15 residues. Germline assignment: CDR1 MNHEY and CDR2 SVGAGI.

The genes are TRBV5-1 and TRBJ1-6; the D is unclear. Germline V gene lookup returns CDR1 SGHRS and CDR2 YFSETQ. The CDR3 loop spans 18 amino acids. The ends were cut back, 0 bases at V and 0 bases at J, with 13 bases in the middle. Here the CDR3 DNA reads TGCGCCAGCAGCTTGGGTTTATCGGGTGCCTCCTATAATTCACCCCTCCACTTT. Translation: CASSLGLSGASYNSPLHF.

The rearrangement links TRBV5-4 to TRBJ2-3, with 8 bases lining up with TRBD2. Germline trimming cut 6 bases from V and 1 base from J; bases unmatched to any gene: 13. CDR3 length: 17 residues. CDR1 is SGHNT and CDR2 is YYREEE in the germline V gene (reference sequence). The CDR3 DNA reads as TGTGCCAGCAAGGAGCGGGGGAAAACAATGCGCACAGATACGCAGTATTTT. Translated, it gives CASKERGKTMRTDTQYF.

This clone has just one count. The chain joins TRBV5-5 to TRBJ2-7, with TRBD1 matching 9 bases. The J segment lost 4 bases and the V segment lost 4 bases, leaving 9 bases of the junction unmatched. This CDR3 comprises 15 residues. Germline CDR1 and CDR2: SGHKS and YYEKEE (reference sequence). This CDR3 is CASSARTGDPYEQYF. The CDR3 DNA sequence: TGTGCCAGCAGCGCGAGGACAGGGGATCCGTACGAGCAGTACTTC. The variable domain in full, completed from reference TRBV5-5 and TRBJ2-7, reads DAGVTQSPTHLIKTRGQQVTLRCSPISGHKSVSWYQQVLGQGPQFIFQYYEKEERGRGNFPDRFSARQFPNYSSELNVNALLLGDSALYLCASSARTGDPYEQYFGPGTRLTVT.

As to this clone: A read error may account for a junction end that differs from germline. V gene TRBV6-5 combines with J gene TRBJ1-2, with D uncertain. Germline V CDR1 and CDR2: MNHEY, SVGAGI. The CDR3 length is 12 residues. CDR3 loop: CASRSGNFGYTF. The CDR3 DNA sequence: TGTGCCAGCAGATCGGGGAACTTTGGCTACACCTTC.

The rearrangement joins TRBV19 to TRBJ1-1; 10 bases fit TRBD1. CDR1 and CDR2 from the germline V gene are LNHDA and SQIVND (reference sequence). V was clipped by 6 bases and J by 11 bases; unmatched bases: 9. The CDR3 runs to 13 residues. CDR3 DNA: TGTGCCAGTAGAGGACAGGGGGTTGCTTACGCTTTCTTT. Translation: CASRGQGVAYAFF. The complete variable domain, with remaining parts taken from reference TRBV19 and TRBJ1-1, reads DGGITQSPKYLFRKEGQNVTLSCEQNLNHDAMYWYRQDPGQGLRLIYYSQIVNDFQKGDIAEGYSVSREKKESFPLTVTSAQKNPTAFYLCASRGQGVAYAFFGQGTRLTVV.

The chain has TRBV19 and TRBJ1-2; D possibly corresponds to TRBD1 (6 bases). Trimming took off 2 bases at V and 6 bases at J, with 16 bases between the two ends. The CDR3 sequence is 15 residues long. From germline, CDR1 is LNHDA and CDR2 SQIVND (reference sequence). The CDR3 bases are TGTGCCAGTAGTATACGACAGGTTCGGAAGAATGGCTACACCTTC. Translating it yields CASSIRQVRKNGYTF.

V usage is TRBV5-1 and J usage is TRBJ1-1; 8 bases are shared with TRBD1. This CDR3 is built from 15 residues. J gave up 4 bases and V 2 bases, and 7 bases lay outside the gene matches. CDR1 and CDR2 from the germline V gene are SGHRS and YFSETQ. The chain's CDR3 is CASSFPDRGGTEAFF. In DNA form, the CDR3 reads TGCGCCAGCAGCTTCCCAGACAGGGGAGGCACTGAAGCTTTCTTT.

The chain joins TRBV5-1 to TRBJ1-1; 8 bases are a match to TRBD1. CDR1 and CDR2 from the germline V gene are SGHRS and YFSETQ. J lost 6 bases, V lost 7 bases, and 8 bases had no gene match. This CDR3 spans 13 amino acids. CDR3 bases: TGCGCCAGCTCCGGGACAGGCGTTGCTGAAGCTTTCTTT. Translating gives CASSGTGVAEAFF.

V gene TRBV4-2 combines with J gene TRBJ1-2; 7 nucleotides align to TRBD1. Germline V gives CDR1 LGHNA, CDR2 YNFKEQ. Trimming removed 3 bases from V and 4 bases from J; junction bases left unmatched: 5. The CDR3 contains 14 residues. The CDR3 DNA reads as TGTGCCAGCAGCCAGGGGGACAGCTTCTATGGCTACACCTTC. Its protein is CASSQGDSFYGYTF.

This chain uses TRBV12-5 with TRBJ1-2; the D is unclear. In germline, CDR1 is LGHNT, CDR2 FRNRAP. Trimming removed 1 base at V and 2 bases at J, with 11 bases between. The CDR3 length is 15 residues. CDR3: CASGLGQNKNYGYTF. CDR3 nucleotides: TGTGCTAGTGGTTTGGGCCAGAATAAAAACTATGGCTACACCTTC.

The J gene is TRBJ2-3, the V gene TRBV10-3, with 8 positions matching TRBD2. The length of the CDR3 is 18 residues. The germline V gene has CDR1 ENHRY and CDR2 SYGVKD. The trim removed 10 bases at V and 2 bases at J, leaving 20 bases unmatched. CDR3 coding DNA: TGTGCCACGCGCACCGCCACCCCGGGGGGGCAGTCCACAGATACGCAGTATTTT. Its translation is CATRTATPGGQSTDTQYF.

This chain joins TRBV6-5 and TRBJ1-3; 7 positions match TRBD1. V lost 4 bases, J lost 0 bases, and 3 bases stayed unmatched. The CDR3 runs to 15 residues. CDR1 and CDR2 from the germline V gene are MNHEY and SVGAGI. This CDR3 reads CASSSGQVSGNTIYF. The CDR3 nucleotides are TGTGCCAGCAGTTCCGGACAGGTCTCTGGAAACACCATATATTTT.

The gene calls are TRBV12-5 and TRBJ2-5, with 10 bases matching TRBD1. The CDR3 loop spans 15 amino acids. Germline CDR1 reads LGHNT; CDR2 reads FRNRAP. The J segment lost 3 bases and the V segment lost 9 bases, leaving 10 bases of the junction unmatched. Here the CDR3 DNA reads TGTGCTAGCATGGGGCGGGACAGGGGAGAAGAGACCCAGTACTTC. It specifies CASMGRDRGEETQYF.

The table lists this clone with a few counts. This rearrangement joins TRBV18 to TRBJ1-4; TRBD1 is a possible D gene (5 bases). The CDR3 contains 13 residues. Germline assignment: CDR1 KGHSH and CDR2 LQKENI. The germline V and J ends were trimmed by 2 bases and 8 bases, with 9 bases remaining between them. The DNA of the CDR3 is TGTGCCAGCTCACCAGGGGCTGCAGAAAAACTGTTTTTT. Amino acid sequence: CASSPGAAEKLFF.

This clone showed up just a few times. V usage is TRBV12-3 or TRBV12-4 and J usage is TRBJ2-2, with 10 bases that match TRBD2. The CDR3 consists of 13 residues. The CDR3 is CATSGDDTGELFF. The CDR3 DNA sequence: TGTGCTACTAGCGGGGACGACACCGGGGAGCTGTTTTTT.

In its sample, this clone was seen once. The chain links TRBV3-1 (or the pseudogene TRBV3-2) to TRBJ1-2; D possibly corresponds to TRBD1 (6 bases). The CDR3 runs to 14 residues. CDR1 is LGHDT, CDR2 YNNKEL, per germline (reference sequence). The germline V and J ends were trimmed by 0 bases and 7 bases, with 12 bases remaining between them. In nucleotides, the CDR3 is TGTGCCAGCAGCCAAGAAGGCACAGGGTCTGGCTACACCTTC. Translating gives CASSQEGTGSGYTF.

The genes are TRBV7-9 and TRBJ2-6; TRBD1 agrees at 7 bases. The CDR3 contains 18 residues. Germline trimming cut 5 bases from V and 0 bases from J; bases unmatched to any gene: 10. CDR1 is SEHNR and CDR2 is FQNEAQ in the germline V gene (reference sequence). CDR3 sequence (DNA): TGTGCCAGCAGCCCCTCAGGGACAGAACTCTCTGGGGCCAACGTCCTGACTTTC. Translation: CASSPSGTELSGANVLTF.

The V and J genes are TRBV6-5 and TRBJ2-2; TRBD1 agrees at 7 bases. Trimming took 7 bases from V and 6 from J; bases not matched to a gene: 2. Germline-derived CDR1 and CDR2 are MNHEY and SVGAGI. This CDR3 has 12 residues. CDR3 DNA: TGTGCCAGCACCGACAGGGCCGGGGAGCTGTTTTTT. Amino acids: CASTDRAGELFF.

The chain couples TRBV7-3 to TRBJ2-5; the D gene is possibly TRBD1 (7 bases). Germline loops: CDR1 SGHTA, CDR2 FQGTGA. V was cut by 3 bases and J by 4 bases, with 12 bases left in between. The CDR3 runs to 14 residues. The CDR3 protein is CASSFQGGPETQYF. The CDR3, as DNA: TGTGCCAGCAGCTTCCAGGGGGGCCCAGAGACCCAGTACTTC.

This chain connects TRBV25-1 to TRBJ1-3, with no clear D. Trimming pared 5 bases from V and 7 bases from J, leaving 6 bases between. The germline V gene has CDR1 MGHDK and CDR2 SYGVNS. The CDR3 is made up of 11 amino acids. DNA of the CDR3: TGTGCCAGCAGTAGGGAGAACACCATATATTTT. Residues: CASSRENTIYF.

Regarding this clone: The sample holds other DNA sequences that translate to the same CDR3. J is TRBJ2-2 and V is TRBV24-1, with TRBD1 matching over 7 bases. CDR1 is KGHDR, CDR2 SFDVKD, per germline. The V segment lost 3 bases and the J segment 5 bases; nucleotides outside the gene matches: 2. This CDR3 is built from 14 residues. The CDR3 region has the DNA TGTGCCACCAGTGATCCCAGGGGGACCGGGGAGCTGTTTTTT. Its translation is CATSDPRGTGELFF.

A few counts support this clone. The chain couples TRBV7-2 to TRBJ2-2; the match to TRBD1 covers 8 bases. V lost 5 bases to trimming and J lost 0 bases; unmatched junction nucleotides: 5. The CDR3 extends over 16 amino acids. Germline loops: CDR1 SGHTA, CDR2 FQGNSA. CDR3 bases: TGTGCCAGCAGCCCCCGGGGACAGGCGAACACCGGGGAGCTGTTTTTT. Encoded protein: CASSPRGQANTGELFF.

This clone was detected only once. J is TRBJ1-2 and V is TRBV10-3; the D is unclear. The CDR3 spans 13 residues. Per germline, CDR1 ENHRY and CDR2 SYGVKD. Trimming stripped 10 bases from V and 0 bases from J, with 12 bases between. CDR3 coding DNA: TGTGCCACCGGGAGTTCGGCTAACTATGGCTACACCTTC. The encoded protein is CATGSSANYGYTF.

This clone occurred a few times. The chain couples TRBV30 to TRBJ1-5, with D hard to call. Deletions cut 0 bases from V and 4 bases from J, with 10 bases between. Germline V lookup: CDR1 GTSNPN, CDR2 SVGIG (reference sequence). CDR3 length equals 14 residues. The CDR3 DNA reads TGTGCCTGGAGTGTACTGAGCTGGAATCAGCCCCAGCATTTT. It is translated as CAWSVLSWNQPQHF.

Here the CDR3 reads CSVTDSLNQPQHF. The DNA of the CDR3 is TGCAGCGTGACCGACAGCCTCAATCAGCCCCAGCATTTT. V gene TRBV29-1 combines with J gene TRBJ1-5; weak D call: TRBD1 (5 bases). Germline CDR1 is SQVTM and CDR2 is ANQGSEA. There are 13 residues in the CDR3. The V gene lost 6 bases and the J gene lost 3 bases, with 12 bases spanning the gap.

The rearrangement links TRBV18 to TRBJ2-1; maybe TRBD1 (6 bases). Looked up from germline, CDR1 is KGHSH and CDR2 is LQKENI. The CDR3 sequence is 14 residues long. V dropped 6 bases and J dropped 4 bases, with 13 bases sitting between them. The CDR3 region is CASSPSTGYNEQFF. The CDR3 DNA is TGTGCCAGCTCCCCAAGTACAGGGTACAATGAGCAGTTCTTC.

This clone was found a few times. The chain combines TRBV5-1 with TRBJ1-6; 8 nucleotides match TRBD1. Germline V gene data show CDR1 as SGHRS and CDR2 as YFSETQ. The ends lost 5 bases at V and 11 bases at J; junction bases unmatched: 12. This CDR3 comprises 15 residues. The CDR3 reads CASRITGTGGAPLHF. The CDR3 nucleotides read TGCGCCAGCAGGATTACCGGGACAGGAGGAGCACCCCTCCACTTT.

The chain uses TRBV7-9 and TRBJ2-7; D is unresolved. The CDR3 covers 14 residues. Trimming took 4 bases from V and 1 from J, leaving 11 bases between them. CDR1 and CDR2 (germline): SEHNR, FQNEAQ (reference sequence). DNA of the CDR3: TGTGCCAGCAGCTCCGGGTGGTGGTCCTACGAGCAGTACTTC. This gives the protein CASSSGWWSYEQYF.

On this clone: The missing conserved phenylalanine or tryptophan at the end of this CDR3 makes a read error likely. The DNA is left out, because the CDR3 cannot be placed on it with certainty; the CDR3 is given as TCRdb lists it. V usage is TRBV5-1 and J usage is TRBJ2-7; the table calls TRBD1, which could not be checked here. With termini counted, the CDR3 has 12 amino acids. Germline lookup yields CDR1 SGHRS and CDR2 YFSETQ. CDR3 amino acids: CASSLAPGAREL.

This rearrangement joins TRBV5-8 to TRBJ2-2; 9 positions agree with TRBD1. Germline V lookup: CDR1 SGHTS, CDR2 YDEGEE. This CDR3 region has 19 residues. The ends lost 5 bases at V and 0 bases at J; junction bases unmatched: 14. The CDR3 DNA is TGTGCCAGCAGATCCTGGGACAGGGAAATAACAGCGAACACCGGGGAGCTGTTTTTT. This translates into CASRSWDREITANTGELFF.

V and J are TRBV7-2 and TRBJ2-7; the D gene is possibly TRBD1 (6 bases). This CDR3 has 16 amino acids. Trimming took off 1 base at V and 6 bases at J, with 19 bases between the two ends. Germline loops: CDR1 SGHTA, CDR2 FQGNSA. The CDR3 protein is CASSLDPQGGKSEQYF. The CDR3 DNA reads as TGTGCCAGCAGCTTAGACCCCCAAGGGGGAAAAAGCGAGCAGTACTTC.